These 23 T cell receptor beta chains came from one sample sequenced in a study of Graves' ophthalmopathy and Graves' hyperthyroidism. The authors amplified TCR beta CDR3 regions, and they did so from RNA transcripts for repertoire sequencing. First-round RT-PCR employed HTBI primers, with a second-round multiplex PCR after it. Using its own MiXCR run on the multiplex PCR reads, TCRdb lists one record per CDR3 protein. The sample lists about 700,000 distinct CDR3 sequences; approximately 40% were seen once. The material sequenced was peripheral blood. The receptor source for this set is an adult man with Graves' ophthalmopathy.

With regard to this clonotype: A much larger clone sits a single nucleotide away, making a read error possible. The rearrangement links TRBV2 to TRBJ1-2; D ambiguous. The CDR3 totals 12 residues. Per germline, CDR1 SNHLY and CDR2 FYNNEI. The V end lost 8 bases, the J end lost 1 base, and 8 bases lay between the germline ends. The CDR3 DNA reads TGTGCCAGCGGTGGGATTAACTATGGCTACACCTTC. This codes for CASGGINYGYTF.

This chain links TRBV13 with TRBJ2-5, with TRBD2 matching over 11 bases. V lost 5 bases to trimming and J lost 1 base; unmatched junction nucleotides: 6. Germline CDR1 PRHDT, CDR2 FYEKMQ (reference sequence). The CDR3 sequence is 16 residues long. In nucleotides, the CDR3 is TGTGCCAGCAGCCCGGGACTAGCGGAAATCCAAGAGACCCAGTACTTC. Translation: CASSPGLAEIQETQYF.

This clonotype came up many times. The gene calls are TRBV4-1 and TRBJ1-6; 9 bases agree with TRBD1. There are 15 residues in the CDR3. The V and J ends lost 6 bases and 7 bases, in that order; junction bases with no gene match: 7. Germline V gives CDR1 MGHRA, CDR2 YSYEKL. Here the CDR3 reads CASRPGDRANSPLHF. CDR3 bases: TGCGCCAGCAGACCGGGGGACAGGGCCAATTCACCCCTCCACTTT.

This sequence joins TRBV7-8 and TRBJ1-1; 10 nucleotides match TRBD1. Germline CDR1 is SGHVS and CDR2 is FQNEAQ. Trimming took 5 bases from V and 4 from J; bases not matched to a gene: 13. The CDR3 length is 17 residues. The CDR3 here is CASSNPGQGILGTEAFF. In DNA form, the CDR3 reads TGTGCCAGCAGCAACCCGGGACAGGGGATATTGGGCACTGAAGCTTTCTTT.

The rearrangement joins TRBV2 to TRBJ2-7; tentatively, D is TRBD1 (5 bases). CDR1 and CDR2 (germline): SNHLY, FYNNEI. Trimming left V 4 bases short and J 3 bases short, with 13 bases between. This CDR3 is built from 14 residues. The CDR3 loop reads CASSAQGTGYEQYF. The CDR3 DNA reads TGTGCCAGCAGTGCGCAGGGTACCGGCTACGAGCAGTACTTC.

The chain carries TRBV25-1 and TRBJ1-6; perhaps TRBD1 as D (5 bases). CDR1 is MGHDK, CDR2 SYGVNS, per germline. The germline V and J ends were trimmed by 2 bases and 0 bases, with 14 bases remaining between them. The CDR3 totals 18 residues. The CDR3 DNA reads TGTGCCAGCAGTGAAGCCGGGACCGAGAGCTCCTATAATTCACCCCTCCACTTT. The encoded protein is CASSEAGTESSYNSPLHF. The full variable domain, completed using reference TRBV25-1 and TRBJ1-6, is EADIYQTPRYLVIGTGKKITLECSQTMGHDKMYWYQQDPGMELHLIHYSYGVNSTEKGDLSSESTVSRIRTEHFPLTLESARPSHTSQYLCASSEAGTESSYNSPLHFGNGTRLTVT.

This clonotype showed up many times. The J gene is TRBJ2-6, the V gene TRBV2; D is ambiguous. With 4 bases removed from V and 0 bases from J, the gap between germline ends came to 7 bases. This CDR3 has 15 residues. Looked up from germline, CDR1 is SNHLY and CDR2 is FYNNEI. CDR3 in DNA: TGTGCCAGCAGTGGGAGCTCCTCTGGGGCCAACGTCCTGACTTTC. As protein: CASSGSSSGANVLTF.

In its sample, this clonotype was seen many times. The chain couples TRBV29-1 to TRBJ2-7; 9 nucleotides align to TRBD1. The CDR3 is made up of 14 amino acids. Germline V gene lookup returns CDR1 SQVTM and CDR2 ANQGSEA. J gave up 2 bases and V 5 bases, and 7 bases lay outside the gene matches. The CDR3 region has the DNA TGCAGCGTTTCTGTGGGACAGGGACCCTACGAGCAGTACTTC. Translated, it gives CSVSVGQGPYEQYF.

The chain employs TRBV6-1 and TRBJ2-7; no firm D call. The CDR3 has 12 amino acids. Germline V lookup: CDR1 MNHNS, CDR2 SASEGT. Trimming pared 6 bases from V and 7 bases from J, leaving 13 bases between. CDR3 sequence: CASRPQRLEQYF. The CDR3 coding sequence is TGTGCCAGCAGGCCACAGCGCTTGGAGCAGTACTTC.

This clonotype has a count of ten or more. The chain combines TRBV29-1 with TRBJ1-1; D perhaps matches TRBD1 (5 bases). Looked up from germline, CDR1 is SQVTM and CDR2 is ANQGSEA. The CDR3 is made up of 13 amino acids. Trimming pared 2 bases from V and 3 bases from J, leaving 10 bases between. CDR3 coding DNA: TGCAGCGTTGAACCAGGGAGTTACACTGAAGCTTTCTTT. This translates into CSVEPGSYTEAFF.

The chain joins TRBV12-3 or TRBV12-4 to TRBJ2-7, with D perhaps matching TRBD2 (6 bases). This CDR3 spans 15 amino acids. Trimming shortened V by 5 bases and J by 2 bases, and 16 bases separated the two germline ends. The CDR3 region is CASSIRAGSAYEQYF. In DNA form, the CDR3 reads TGTGCCAGCAGTATCCGGGCGGGATCGGCCTACGAGCAGTACTTC.

The table lists this clonotype with a few counts. CDR3 protein: CAWEGKVNYGYTF. The DNA for the CDR3 is TGTGCCTGGGAGGGGAAGGTTAACTATGGCTACACCTTC. The chain has TRBV19 and TRBJ1-2, with D perhaps TRBD1 (5 bases). Trimming left V 11 bases short and J 1 base short, with 14 bases between. The CDR3 totals 13 residues. The V gene's germline CDR1 is LNHDA and CDR2 SQIVND (reference sequence).

J is TRBJ1-5 and V is TRBV20-1; D ambiguous. The ends were cut back, 1 base at V and 0 bases at J, with 10 bases in the middle. Germline CDR1 DFQATT, CDR2 SNEGSKA (reference sequence). The CDR3 contains 15 residues. The CDR3 spells CSARGGLISNQPQHF. Here the CDR3 DNA reads TGCAGTGCTAGAGGAGGGCTAATTAGCAATCAGCCCCAGCATTTT.

The V and J genes are TRBV9 and TRBJ1-6; D remains ambiguous. From germline, CDR1 is SGDLS and CDR2 YYNGEE. V was cut by 1 base and J by 7 bases, with 12 bases left in between. The CDR3 has 15 amino acids. CDR3 amino acids: CASSVLASNNSPLHF. CDR3 nucleotides: TGTGCCAGCAGCGTACTAGCCAGCAACAATTCACCCCTCCACTTT.

Only a few counts were recorded for this clonotype. The chain employs TRBV7-9 and TRBJ2-7; a possible D gene is TRBD1 (5 bases). The CDR3 length is 13 residues. CDR1 and CDR2 (germline): SEHNR, FQNEAQ (reference sequence). Trimming took 2 bases from V and 5 from J, leaving 10 bases between them. The CDR3 is CASSLTARDEQYF. The CDR3 DNA reads as TGTGCCAGCAGCTTAACGGCCAGGGACGAGCAGTACTTC.

This chain joins TRBV11-2 and TRBJ2-5; no clear D gene. Per the germline V gene, CDR1 is SGHAT and CDR2 is FQNNGV. CDR3 length equals 13 residues. Trimming stripped 0 bases from V and 5 bases from J, with 7 bases between. CDR3 nucleotides: TGTGCCAGCAGCTTAGATAGGTGGGAGACCCAGTACTTC. This encodes CASSLDRWETQYF.

The CDR3 protein is CASTPSRPGTSSYEQYF. The CDR3 bases are TGTGCCAGCACTCCCTCTCGTCCCGGGACGAGCTCCTACGAGCAGTACTTC. V and J are TRBV10-3 and TRBJ2-7; D tentatively fits TRBD1 or TRBD2 (5 bases each). Germline lookup yields CDR1 ENHRY and CDR2 SYGVKD. The germline V and J ends were trimmed by 10 bases and 0 bases, with 25 bases remaining between them. The CDR3 has 17 amino acids.

The rearrangement joins TRBV29-1 to TRBJ2-7; 7 nucleotides agree with TRBD1. V trimming: 7 bases; J trimming: 0 bases; junction bases outside the gene matches: 18. This CDR3 is built from 17 residues. From germline, CDR1 is SQVTM and CDR2 ANQGSEA. The CDR3: CSGITGADSRNSYEQYF. In DNA form, the CDR3 reads TGCAGCGGGATAACAGGGGCGGACAGCCGAAACTCCTACGAGCAGTACTTC.

This clonotype was recorded at least ten times. The chain links TRBV6-5 to TRBJ1-6; D might be TRBD1 (6 bases). The CDR3 consists of 12 residues. CDR1 and CDR2 (germline): MNHEY, SVGAGI. V gave up 5 bases and J gave up 16 bases, with 15 bases separating them. CDR3 bases: TGTGCCAGCAGTCAGACAGGCCCTGGGCTCCACTTT. This gives the protein CASSQTGPGLHF.

The genes are TRBV19 and TRBJ2-5; TRBD1 matches at 9 bases. The J call may be incorrect, as the DNA end agrees better with TRBJ2-7. CDR3 length equals 15 residues. CDR1 and CDR2 from the germline V gene are LNHDA and SQIVND (reference sequence). CDR3 amino acids: CASSIVYRQGGEQYF. In DNA, the CDR3 is TGTGCCAGTAGTATAGTCTACCGACAGGGGGGCGAGCAGTACTTC.

In its sample, this clonotype was seen many times. The V call is TRBV7-2, the J call TRBJ1-6, with 11 bases identical to TRBD1. Germline CDR1 SGHTA, CDR2 FQGNSA. The CDR3 covers 15 residues. Losses at the gene ends were 5 bases for V and 9 bases for J; bases not matched to a gene: 6. CDR3 sequence reads: CASSRDRGLASPLHF. The CDR3, as DNA: TGTGCCAGCAGCAGGGACAGGGGGTTGGCTTCACCCCTCCACTTT.

In its sample, this clonotype was seen a few times. The chain uses TRBV27 and TRBJ1-2; D possibly corresponds to TRBD1 (6 bases). This CDR3 is 14 amino acids long. The germline V gene encodes CDR1 MNHEY and CDR2 SMNVEV (reference sequence). V was clipped by 8 bases and J by 8 bases, with 21 bases between them. CDR3 region: CASGLMQGYHGYTF. As DNA, the CDR3 is TGTGCCAGCGGCCTCATGCAGGGGTATCACGGCTACACCTTC.

This clonotype was observed at least ten times. This rearrangement joins TRBV15 to TRBJ1-2, with TRBD1 matching 10 bases. CDR3 length: 14 amino acids. The germline CDR1 and CDR2 sequences are LNHNV and YYDKDF (reference sequence). Trimming at V came to 8 bases and at J to 6 bases, leaving 9 bases not matched to a gene. CDR3 amino acids: CATDGTGESDGYTF. CDR3 DNA: TGTGCCACCGACGGGACAGGGGAATCAGATGGCTACACCTTC.